One and the same sample provided the 2 T cell receptor beta chains below, sequenced in a study of blood T cell repertoires in COVID-19. Assay: immunoSEQ multiplex PCR; the TCRdb copy retains only in-frame clones and omits some. The table records around 140,000 clones, roughly 91% of them present only once. The specimen was peripheral blood. The source is a man in his sixties with active or convalescent COVID-19.

The chain links TRBV6-2 or TRBV6-3 to TRBJ1-1, with 8 bases lining up with TRBD1. This CDR3 contains 13 residues. CDR1 and CDR2 from the germline V gene are MNHEY and SVGEGT. Trimming took 6 bases from V and 1 from J; bases not matched to a gene: 1. CDR3 coding DNA: TGTGCCAGCAGCGACAGGGGGAACACTGAAGCTTTCTTT. Translated: CASSDRGNTEAFF.

The V gene is TRBV7-8, the J gene TRBJ2-1, with 7 bases fitting TRBD1. The CDR3 consists of 14 residues. Germline values: CDR1 SGHVS, CDR2 FQNEAQ. V was pared by 3 bases and J by 3 bases, with 2 bases of the junction left unmatched. CDR3 sequence (DNA): TGTGCCAGCAGCTTGGGACAGAGCTACAATGAGCAGTTCTTC. It yields the protein CASSLGQSYNEQFF.